This T cell receptor (beta chain) appears in the sequencing data of a study of shared clonotypes between healthy human individuals. Findings of the study overall: Genetic and exposure-history diversity was limited by the few donors.

Concerning this clone: As yet, its antigen is unknown.

Produced via immunoSEQ multiplex PCR; TCRdb's table is partial and in-frame only. The sample carries around 1 million clones, approximately 80% recorded once. Trimming took off 3 bases at V and 9 bases at J, with 15 bases between the two ends. The V gene's germline CDR1 is MDHEN and CDR2 SYDVKM. This CDR3 is 14 amino acids long. This sequence joins TRBV28 and TRBJ1-5, with a possible D match to TRBD1 (5 bases). The TCR was taken from a man aged 18 to 35 in good health. The material sequenced was memory CD4+ T cells sorted from blood. Subset here: CD45RA-negative fraction. This chain's CDR3 is CASSLGEGPRPQHF. DNA of the CDR3: TGTGCCAGCAGTTTGGGGGAGGGACCCAGGCCCCAGCATTTT.